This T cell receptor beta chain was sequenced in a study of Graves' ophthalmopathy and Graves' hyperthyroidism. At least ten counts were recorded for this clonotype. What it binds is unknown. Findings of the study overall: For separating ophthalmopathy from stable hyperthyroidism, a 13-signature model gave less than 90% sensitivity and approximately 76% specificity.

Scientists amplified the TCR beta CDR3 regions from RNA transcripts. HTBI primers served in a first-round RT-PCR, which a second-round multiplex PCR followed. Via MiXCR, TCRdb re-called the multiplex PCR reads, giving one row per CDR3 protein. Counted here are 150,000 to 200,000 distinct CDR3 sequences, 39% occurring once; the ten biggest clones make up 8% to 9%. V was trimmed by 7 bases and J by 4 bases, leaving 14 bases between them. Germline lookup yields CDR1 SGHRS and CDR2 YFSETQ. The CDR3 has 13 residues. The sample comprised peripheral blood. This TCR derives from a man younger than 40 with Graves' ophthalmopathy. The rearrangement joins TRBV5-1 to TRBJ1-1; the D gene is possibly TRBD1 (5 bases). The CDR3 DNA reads TGCGCCAGCGGGTCCACAGGAGGCACTGAAGCTTTCTTT. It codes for CASGSTGGTEAFF.